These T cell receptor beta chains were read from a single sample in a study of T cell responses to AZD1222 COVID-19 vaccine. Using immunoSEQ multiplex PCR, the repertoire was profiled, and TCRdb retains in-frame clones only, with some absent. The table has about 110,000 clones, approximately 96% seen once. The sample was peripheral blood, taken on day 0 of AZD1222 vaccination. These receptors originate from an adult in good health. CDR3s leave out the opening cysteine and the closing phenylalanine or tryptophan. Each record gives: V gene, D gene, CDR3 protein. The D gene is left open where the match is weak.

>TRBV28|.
ASRITGTLHGYT
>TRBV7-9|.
ASSFRQSYEQY
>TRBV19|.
ASSISGGNQPQH
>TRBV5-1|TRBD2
ASSLDGRTYEQY
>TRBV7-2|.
ASSLALEGEGYT
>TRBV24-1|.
ATSGRRVGETQY
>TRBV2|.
ASIRDSNYEQY
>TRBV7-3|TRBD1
ASSLAGTVQETQY
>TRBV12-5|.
ASGLVSGTPNYGYT
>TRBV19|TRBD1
ASSRSGTVNYGYT
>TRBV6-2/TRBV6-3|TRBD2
ASSRLAGVLVYEQY
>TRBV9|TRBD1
ASSSRTGRNTGELF
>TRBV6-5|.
ASSYLDEQY
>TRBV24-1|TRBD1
ATSGTGTGEQPQH
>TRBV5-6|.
ASSLSLAGELF
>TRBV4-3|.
ASSQYSANYGYT
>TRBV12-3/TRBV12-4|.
ASSFGQLEAF
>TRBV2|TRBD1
ASSERQGGYNSPLH
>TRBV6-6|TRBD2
ASSYPGTSGAYEQY
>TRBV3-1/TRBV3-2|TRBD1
ASSASDRGGYT
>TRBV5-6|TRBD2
ASSLSIAGSSYNEQF
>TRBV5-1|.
ASSYGGMNTEAF
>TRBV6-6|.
ASSWGINTEAF
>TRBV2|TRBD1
ASSRTGTGSYEQY
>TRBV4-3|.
ASSQDRVGALTGELF
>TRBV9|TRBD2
ASSSRTSGTGTDTQY
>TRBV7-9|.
ASSSQGRNEKLF
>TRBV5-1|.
ASSSDSTTNEKLF
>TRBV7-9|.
ASSLLEGEGSTNYGYT
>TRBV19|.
ASSIGAGRANQPQH
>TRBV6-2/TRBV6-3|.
ASSAVTEAF
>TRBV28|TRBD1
ASTLRGPAF
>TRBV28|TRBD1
ASTPGQGVSGYT
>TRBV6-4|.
ASSGGRDTANTGELF
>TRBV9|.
ASSAGEGGWNEQF
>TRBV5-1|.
ASSAGISSSYEQY
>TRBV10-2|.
ASREVPSSYEQY
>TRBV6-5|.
ASSSNRVINTEAF
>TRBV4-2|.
ASSLAGDGELF
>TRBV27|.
ASSSQQQSEQY
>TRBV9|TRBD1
ASSGQGWQPQH
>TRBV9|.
ASGGGVGPQH
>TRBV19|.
ASSNQGNHEQY
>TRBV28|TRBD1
ASRRTGSYNEQF
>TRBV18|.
ASSPGRPNQPQH
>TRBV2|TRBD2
ASSESGRAGETQY
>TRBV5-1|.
ASSLAGRESEAF
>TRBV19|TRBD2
ASSTRTSGLSYEQY
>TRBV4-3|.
ASSLTVNNQPQH
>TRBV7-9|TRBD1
ASSFDRAQETQY
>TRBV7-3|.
ASSLATGSGANVLT
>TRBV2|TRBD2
ASSLAGDASTDTQY
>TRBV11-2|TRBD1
ASSLVPGGTYGYT
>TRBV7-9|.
ASSSSDVYGYT
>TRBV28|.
ASSLQGIGLFGYT
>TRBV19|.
ASSDGGWNTEAF
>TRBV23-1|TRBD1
ASSQNRGRRGSPLH
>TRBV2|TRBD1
AGRQGASYEQY
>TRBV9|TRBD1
ASSTGQGSYEQY